This T cell receptor beta chain was identified in a study of vaccination and CD4 T cells after COVID-19 (dated by TCRdb to between 2022 and 2023). Context from the whole study: Six males and four females were included in the convalescent cohort, with two Hispanic individuals, seven Caucasians, two Asians and one multiracial person represented. The spike-specific CD4+ TCR repertoire was compared before and after mRNA vaccination in approximately ten COVID-19 convalescent patients and several infection-naive healthy vaccine recipients. Participants received two doses of either the Pfizer-BioNTech BNT162b2 vaccine (n=8) or the Moderna mRNA-1273 vaccine (n=2). Control cultures used a CEFX viral epitope pool as positive control, an HIV-1 Nef peptide pool as negative control, or no peptide. Post-COVID blood samples were collected from convalescent patients a median of around 100 days after diagnosis, with a range of about 35 to 161 days. The time from the second vaccine dose to post-vaccine blood sampling had a median of roughly 77 days and ranged from roughly 13 to 241 days. For stimulating the cultures, overlapping spike peptide pools were used, derived from SARS-CoV-2 as well as from the common cold coronaviruses HCoV-NL63, HCoV-OC43 and HCoV-229E. At the TCR clonotype level, an earlier paper using these donors assessed memory CD4+ T cell crossreactivity between SARS-CoV-2 and common cold coronavirus spike proteins.

CDR1 DFQATT and CDR2 SNEGSKA are derived from the germline V gene (reference sequence). Reading from cysteine to phenylalanine, the CDR3 counts 15 amino acids. Of all the DNA, just the CDR3 is kept, 45 bases in frame from base 1. V drops 1 base and J drops 3 bases, leaving 15 bases in between. Library creation used PCR. DNA from cultured CD4+ T cells underwent TCR sequencing with the Oncomine TCR Beta short-read assay at the Johns Hopkins FTIC core. Genomic DNA was extracted from the cultured CD4+ T cells with the QIAamp micro DNA kit. The Oncomine TCR Beta libraries from cultured CD4+ T cells were pooled using unique dual indexes and then sequenced on an Illumina iSeq 100. As for the authors' bioinformatics: Non-productive sequences were filtered out, and CDR3s that did not start with C, did not end with F or W, or were shorter than 7 amino acids were discarded. Antigen-specific clonotypes were identified with the MANAFEST web application by comparing peptide-stimulated wells with reference and other culture wells. To be called positive, a clone needed an FDR below 0.05, an odds ratio above 5, and a productive frequency above 0.1% in at least two of three replicate wells. A clonotype counted as cross-reactive if it showed significant expansion both in the SARS-CoV-2 spike wells and in at least one common cold coronavirus spike condition. Similarity between CDR3 sequences was evaluated in R version 3.6.1 using Levenshtein distances (stringdist) and unrooted phylogenetic trees (ape). TCRdb reprocessed the public reads (quality trimming at Q25 with fastp, clone calling with MiXCR) and kept in-frame beta chains. Rows are unified per CDR3 protein, each entry keeping the most common DNA and genes. The V and J calls shown here were made by TCRdb, not taken from the authors' results. The sample has over 9,500 distinct CDR3 sequences on record, about 35% of them singletons. The top ten clonotypes cover more than 6.5% of the sample.

In the paper's terms, the treatment or condition label means: approximately 9-day PBMC culture with coronavirus spike peptide pools or control peptides (ViraFEST assay). CD4+ T cells from unexposed donors were collected before the COVID-19 pandemic (2011-2018). The ViraFEST assay, used in the study, expanded antigen-specific T cells with peptide pools and then identified the expanded clonotypes through TCR sequencing. Each well held approximately 2 million PBMCs cultured in IMDM containing approximately 5% human AB serum and around 10 IU/ml IL-2, with around 9.7 ug/ml peptide pools added. On days 3 and 7, half of the culture medium was replaced with fresh IL-2-containing medium. After more than 8 days of culture, CD4+ T cells were isolated by negative selection using the EasySep CD4+ T cell isolation kit. As far as cell numbers permitted, CD4+ T cells from unexposed donors were tested for reactivity against SARS-CoV-2 S and N as well as four spike pools from common cold coronaviruses. Ficoll-Paque Plus gradient centrifugation was used to isolate PBMCs from whole blood, and the isolated PBMCs were then either used fresh or cryopreserved at -140C. Triplicate wells were generally used for each culture condition. The leukapheresis product used for the unexposed donors was purchased from a commercial source.

Broad study findings and their caveats: Of the vaccine-specific clones found in convalescent patients, nearly all (304 of 307) were mono-reactive for SARS-CoV-2 spike instead of being cross-reactive with common cold coronaviruses. Among the post-vaccine SARS-CoV-2-reactive clones in convalescent patients, a median about 86% showed up only after vaccination, which suggests vaccine-specific priming. The median number of SARS-CoV-2-reactive clonotypes rose from around 21 after infection to a few dozen after vaccination, but the change was not significant. Only a relatively small number of convalescent patients were included in the study, and early timepoints following natural infection were not analyzed.

Concerning this clonotype: Its antigen remains unidentified. No base-level quality is on record; no much larger clone is a single base apart.

The V and J genes are TRBV20-1 and TRBJ1-2; the D gene is perhaps TRBD1, from 5 matching bases. This receptor was obtained from a human donor in good health. The sample taken for sequencing was CD4+ T cells from blood, cultured in vitro. The nucleotide sequence is TGCAGTGCTAGAGGCACGGGGCCCTCACACTATGGCTACACCTTC. Its protein product is CSARGTGPSHYGYTF.